The 2 T cell receptor beta chains in this list originate from one sample, sequenced in a study of spatial heterogeneity in lung cancer. Study outcomes and limitations: Tumor mutation counts were tracked by expanded intratumoral alpha and beta TCR counts.

Time point described: sample taken at primary tumor resection. These receptors' antigens are unknown. TCRdb recomputed calls from the 5' RACE reads with MiXCR, one row per CDR3 protein. The data show over 4,000 distinct CDR3 sequences, about 7.1% seen once. The sample consisted of lung tumor tissue, taken at surgery. These receptors were obtained from a male donor with early-stage non-small cell lung cancer.

The chain combines TRBV12-3 or TRBV12-4 with TRBJ2-7; possibly TRBD1 or TRBD2 for D (5 bases each). This CDR3 has 14 amino acids. V was pared by 3 bases and J by 2 bases, with 11 bases between. The CDR3 DNA follows: TGTGCCAGCAGTTTCGGCCTGGGGGCCTACGAGCAGTACTTC. Protein sequence: CASSFGLGAYEQYF.

This clonotype is medium-sized within its sample. The chain joins TRBV21-1 to TRBJ2-1. TRBV21-1 is annotated as a pseudogene. The CDR3 totals 12 residues. CDR3 nucleotide sequence: TGTGCCAGCAGCAAAGGACTCCATGAGCAGTTCTTC. As protein: CASSKGLHEQFF.